Listed here is a single T cell receptor beta chain. Its antigen is as yet unknown. This entry comes from a study of CD8+CD57+ T cells in acquired aplastic anemia. Study-wide context: Sorting CD4+ and CD8+ cells gave DNA averaging approximately 2.9 ug. Whole-study findings and limits: Statistical testing detected no significant gap in CD8+ Simpson's diversity between patients and controls. A set of around 30 CD8+ CDR3 sequences was shared between patients and controls, and these sequences appeared highly expressed in patients.

The germline V gene encodes CDR1 SEHNR and CDR2 FQNEAQ (reference sequence). This CDR3 region has 15 residues. Trimming cost V 1 base and J 9 bases, with 13 bases left between them. The use of genomic DNA as template underpinned the TCR beta VDJ and CDR3 profiling. TCRdb re-called the reads through MiXCR, storing one row per CDR3 protein. The sample consists of some 180,000 distinct CDR3 sequences, 45% to 50% of them appearing once. Sequencing was carried out using sorted CD4+, CD8+, or CD8+CD57+ T cells (not recorded which) from PBMCs. The sequence was obtained from a human donor in good health. This sequence joins TRBV7-9 and TRBJ1-6; D remains unclear. CDR3 amino acids: CASSLDGAASSPLHF. The CDR3, as DNA: TGTGCCAGCAGCTTAGATGGAGCCGCAAGTTCACCCCTCCACTTT.